What follows are 17 T cell receptor beta chains derived from one specimen sequenced in a study of early T cells in non-severe SARS-CoV-2 infection. TCRdb used MiXCR to reprocess the 5' RACE reads, holding one entry per CDR3 protein. The sample yields about 100,000 distinct CDR3 sequences, roughly an eighth seen once. The sequenced sample was whole blood. These receptor sequences come from an adult who was a healthcare worker with PCR-confirmed SARS-CoV-2 infection or an uninfected control (not recorded which).

This clonotype was counted many times. This sequence joins TRBV6-6 and TRBJ2-7, with D possibly matching TRBD1 (5 bases). With 7 bases removed from V and 3 bases from J, the gap between germline ends came to 16 bases. The CDR3 sequence is 14 residues long. The V gene's germline CDR1 is MNHNY and CDR2 SVGAGI (reference sequence). The CDR3 DNA is TGTGCCAGCATCAAGACCTCAGGGTACTACGAGCAGTACTTC. Translation: CASIKTSGYYEQYF.

This clonotype was observed a handful of times. This chain connects TRBV5-1 to TRBJ2-3; 7 positions match TRBD2. The V and J ends lost 2 bases and 6 bases, in that order; junction bases with no gene match: 18. Germline CDR1 and CDR2: SGHRS and YFSETQ. This CDR3 is built from 18 residues. The DNA of the CDR3 is TGCGCCAGCAGCTTCAGTCCCTTGAATAGCGGGCTCGCGGATACGCAGTATTTT. Residues: CASSFSPLNSGLADTQYF.

This clonotype came up many times. This sequence joins TRBV7-9 and TRBJ1-4; perhaps TRBD1 as D (6 bases). The V end was cut by 0 bases, the J end by 8 bases, with 13 bases between. The CDR3 contains 15 residues. Per germline, CDR1 SEHNR and CDR2 FQNEAQ (reference sequence). The DNA of the CDR3 is TGTGCCAGCAGCTTAGCGGGGGGCGCAGAGGAAAAACTGTTTTTT. Translation: CASSLAGGAEEKLFF.

This clonotype came up many times. The rearrangement links TRBV29-1 to TRBJ1-1; weak D call: TRBD1 (5 bases). V dropped 3 bases and J dropped 6 bases, with 14 bases sitting between them. This CDR3 spans 13 amino acids. Germline CDR1 and CDR2: SQVTM and ANQGSEA. The CDR3: CSVEDTALAEAFF. The DNA of the CDR3 is TGCAGCGTTGAGGACACTGCCCTCGCTGAAGCTTTCTTT.

In this sample, this clonotype turned up a few times. At one of its ends the junction is not consistent with the germline gene, which may arise from a read error. V is TRBV20-1 and J is TRBJ2-1; 8 positions match TRBD2. Germline V gene sequence: CDR1 DFQATT, CDR2 SNEGSKA (reference sequence). CDR3 length: 12 residues. CDR3 DNA: TGCAGCGCCGCTCGGCGGGGGGCTCCCCTCAGCTTC. Its protein is CSAARRGAPLSF.

For the CDR3, the DNA is TGCAGCGTTGAATCAGGCGCAGATACGCAGTATTTT. The encoded protein is CSVESGADTQYF. V and J are TRBV29-1 and TRBJ2-3; D is uncertain. Trimming took off 2 bases at V and 4 bases at J, with 7 bases between the two ends. Germline-derived CDR1 and CDR2 are SQVTM and ANQGSEA. This CDR3 is 12 amino acids long.

This chain uses TRBV29-1 with TRBJ1-1; the match to TRBD1 covers 7 bases. With V trimmed by 5 bases and J by 0 bases, 3 bases remained unmatched. The CDR3 has 13 residues. Looked up from germline, CDR1 is SQVTM and CDR2 is ANQGSEA. In nucleotides, the CDR3 is TGCAGCGTTATGGACAGGCTGAACACTGAAGCTTTCTTT. Protein: CSVMDRLNTEAFF. Looking up the rest from reference TRBV29-1 and TRBJ1-1 gives the full variable domain: SAVISQKPSRDICQRGTSLTIQCQVDSQVTMMFWYRQQPGQSLTLIATANQGSEATYESGFVIDKFPISRPNLTFSTLTVSNMSPEDSSIYLCSVMDRLNTEAFFGQGTRLTVV.

In this sample, this clonotype turned up many times. This rearrangement joins TRBV29-1 to TRBJ1-2, with no clear D. The CDR3 totals 9 residues. Trimming pared 6 bases from V and 6 bases from J, leaving 5 bases between. CDR1 is SQVTM and CDR2 is ANQGSEA in the germline V gene. DNA of the CDR3: TGCAGCGTGGGAGATGGCTACACCTTC. Protein product: CSVGDGYTF.

In its sample, this clonotype was seen a few times. The gene calls are TRBV20-1 and TRBJ1-1; D possibly corresponds to TRBD1 (5 bases). Deletions cut 6 bases from V and 4 bases from J, with 15 bases between. The CDR3 sequence is 13 residues long. CDR1 is DFQATT and CDR2 is SNEGSKA in the germline V gene (reference sequence). The CDR3 protein is CSALRREGTEAFF. CDR3 DNA sequence: TGCAGTGCCCTCCGCAGGGAGGGCACTGAAGCTTTCTTT.

This clonotype has a count of ten or more. The V gene is TRBV27, the J gene TRBJ1-3; no clear D. CDR3 length equals 15 residues. The V and J ends lost 5 bases and 0 bases respectively, with 11 bases between them. The germline CDR1 and CDR2 sequences are MNHEY and SMNVEV (reference sequence). The DNA for the CDR3 is TGTGCCAGCAGTCTTGACGGCCTCTCTGGAAACACCATATATTTT. It yields the protein CASSLDGLSGNTIYF.

This clonotype was detected once. A clone one base away is much larger, so this may be a read error. Because it lacks the conserved phenylalanine or tryptophan at the end, this CDR3 is likely a read error. This CDR3 is CASSLGQGAVGYGYTY. CDR3 in DNA: TGTGCCAGCAGCCTCGGACAGGGGGCAGTAGGCTATGGCTACACCTAC. The chain combines TRBV6-1 with TRBJ1-2; 11 bases fit TRBD1. The CDR3 has 16 amino acids. Germline V CDR1 and CDR2: MNHNS, SASEGT. V was clipped by 6 bases and J by 4 bases; unmatched bases: 10.

This clonotype came up once. The chain has TRBV28 and TRBJ2-7, with 8 bases aligning to TRBD1. The CDR3 consists of 16 residues. CDR1 is MDHEN and CDR2 is SYDVKM in the germline V gene. V shed 3 bases, J shed 0 bases, and the junction held 7 bases outside the gene matches. CDR3 in DNA: TGTGCCAGCAGTTTGTTGACAGGGGAATACTCCTACGAGCAGTACTTC. Protein product: CASSLLTGEYSYEQYF.

This clonotype was seen repeatedly, ten times or more. The chain combines TRBV28 with TRBJ1-5, with no clear D. The CDR3 runs to 14 residues. CDR1 and CDR2 (germline): MDHEN, SYDVKM. V lost 7 bases, J lost 1 base, and 11 bases lay in between. DNA for the CDR3: TGTGCCAGCAAGCGGTTAGTAAGCAATCAGCCCCAGCATTTT. It specifies CASKRLVSNQPQHF.

Of note for this clonotype: With a much larger clone just one base away, this may be a read error. This chain connects TRBV29-1 to TRBJ2-7; possibly TRBD1 for D (6 bases). This CDR3 spans 13 amino acids. The V and J ends lost 4 bases and 5 bases respectively, with 15 bases between them. CDR1 and CDR2 from the germline V gene are SQVTM and ANQGSEA. DNA for the CDR3: TGCAGCGTTGCCGCAGGGGCAGGAAACGAGCAGTACTTC. This encodes CSVAAGAGNEQYF.

This clonotype was detected many times. J is TRBJ1-1 and V is TRBV18; possible D gene TRBD1, 6 bases. The V end was cut by 6 bases, the J end by 1 base, with 9 bases between. The CDR3 is made up of 13 amino acids. The germline V gene encodes CDR1 KGHSH and CDR2 LQKENI. The CDR3 nucleotides are TGTGCCAGCTCCCCGGGACAGAACACTGAAGCTTTCTTT. Translation gives CASSPGQNTEAFF.

This clonotype was found many times. V usage is TRBV28 and J usage is TRBJ1-5; D is unclear. Trimming removed 1 base at V and 1 base at J, with 8 bases between. The CDR3 extends over 15 amino acids. Germline CDR1 MDHEN, CDR2 SYDVKM. For the CDR3, the DNA is TGTGCCAGCAGTTTATACAAGGGAAGCAATCAGCCCCAGCATTTT. This gives the protein CASSLYKGSNQPQHF.

This clonotype appeared many times. The gene calls are TRBV11-2 and TRBJ2-7, with TRBD2 matching over 10 bases. The CDR3 length is 15 residues. Germline V lookup: CDR1 SGHAT, CDR2 FQNNGV. After removal of 5 bases from V and 4 bases from J, the junction contained 8 bases not matched to a gene. For the CDR3, the DNA is TGTGCCAGCAGCCTAATAGCGGGGGGCCTTTACGAGCAGTACTTC. Its translation: CASSLIAGGLYEQYF.